The source of this T cell receptor beta chain is a study of T cell responses to AZD1222 COVID-19 vaccine. General observations from the study: No repertoire was sampled before or during the peak T cell response, only after it. Two AZD1222 administrations were followed by greater Spike-specific TCR breadth and depth. In a largely white British group with more females than males, clonal diversity was possibly underestimated.

From germline, CDR1 is MDHEN and CDR2 SYDVKM. The CDR3 extends over 15 amino acids. The germline V and J ends were trimmed by 4 bases and 0 bases, with 13 bases remaining between them. With regard to this clone: Its antigen remains unidentified.

Method: immunoSEQ multiplex PCR; TCRdb's copy keeps in-frame clones and lacks some. The sample yields about 140,000 clones, about 93% seen once. The V call is TRBV28, the J call TRBJ2-7, with no clear D. Source: peripheral blood, taken 28 days after the second AZD1222 dose. The TCR originated in an adult who received the AZD1222 COVID-19 vaccine. CDR3 loop: CASSYHWAGSYEQYF. The CDR3 region has the DNA TGTGCCAGCAGTTATCACTGGGCAGGCTCCTACGAGCAGTACTTC.